The entry that follows covers one TCR beta chain sequence. This entry belongs to a study of patients and donors after allogeneic stem cell transplantation. Using its own MiXCR run on the RT-PCR reads, TCRdb lists one record per CDR3 protein. The sample contains 400,000 to 450,000 distinct CDR3 sequences, under 20% of which appear only once. The CDR3 sequence is 13 residues long. Trimming pared 4 bases from V and 9 bases from J, leaving 16 bases between. The V call is TRBV12-3 or TRBV12-4, the J call TRBJ2-7, with D tentatively TRBD1 or TRBD2 (5 bases each). This sequence was found in a human donor who was either an allogeneic HSCT recipient or a stem cell or donor lymphocyte infusion donor (not recorded which). It is not recorded whose cells these are; they may come from a transplant donor. The sequencing sample was made of blood, either unsorted or a sorted T cell fraction (not recorded which). The CDR3 DNA reads as TGTGCCAGCAGTTCTCAGGGAAAGAGGGGGCAGTACTTC. Translation gives CASSSQGKRGQYF.